This TCR beta chain came from a study of T-cell reconstitution after alpha-beta-depleted transplantation in children. General study findings and limits: About two months after transplant, alpha-beta T cells reportedly came from several hundred expanded graft clones. A year post-transplant, T-cell counts and diversity derived mostly from newly produced T cells.

Unmatched junction bases numbered 3, after V lost 4 bases and J lost 5 bases. This CDR3 has 13 amino acids. Germline V lookup: CDR1 LGHNA, CDR2 YNFKEQ. A library of TCRbeta sequences, prepared with unique molecular identifiers, was generated. TCRdb analysed the PCR reads with MiXCR anew, one entry per CDR3 protein. Of about 200,000 distinct CDR3 sequences in the sample, roughly 7% are singletons; the top ten hold 4.5% to 6.5%. To note about this clonotype: Its antigen is not known.

The source material was PBMCs, sampled before TCRalphabeta/CD19-depleted stem cell transplant. J is TRBJ2-3 and V is TRBV4-2; 7 nucleotides match TRBD1. The sequence came from a boy between 2 and 10 years old with acute lymphoblastic leukemia, due to receive a stem cell transplant. In nucleotides, the CDR3 is TGTGCCAGCAGCCCAAGACAGGGAGATACGCAGTATTTT. The encoded protein is CASSPRQGDTQYF.